This is a list of T cell receptor beta chains from one sample in a study of beta chain features in type 1 diabetes. Assay: immunoSEQ multiplex PCR; the TCRdb copy retains only in-frame clones and omits some. The sample carries 970,000 or so clones, roughly a sixth recorded once. The material sequenced was naive CD4+ T cells from blood. All receptors come from a woman aged 18-29 years in good health. The CDR3 runs from the conserved cysteine through the conserved F or W. The order of the fields is clone size, V gene, J gene, D gene, CDR3 DNA, CDR3 protein. D genes are given only for firm matches. Expanded clones get a size class; other rows say once, few or many, or leave the size out.

NA	TRBV10-3	TRBJ2-1	NA	TGTGCCATCAGTGATTTCCAGGGACTCGTGGGCAATGAGCAGTTCTTC	CAISDFQGLVGNEQFF
NA	TRBV9	TRBJ2-5	NA	TGTGCCAGCAGCCCCGGGTCTCGGGAGACCCAGTACTTC	CASSPGSRETQYF
few	TRBV6-5	TRBJ1-6	NA	TGTGCCAGCAGTTACTCGAAATTCGGGTTTTCACCCCTCCACTTT	CASSYSKFGFSPLHF
NA	TRBV18	TRBJ2-1	TRBD2	TGTGCCAGCTCACCAATTCTAGCGGGGAGCAATGAGCAGTTCTTC	CASSPILAGSNEQFF
NA	TRBV19	TRBJ1-5	NA	TGTGCCAGTAGTATGAAGAGGGCGGGTCAGCCCCAGCATTTT	CASSMKRAGQPQHF
few	TRBV2	TRBJ2-1	TRBD2	TGTGCCAGCAGGGTTAGCGGGCGATACAATGAGCAGTTCTTC	CASRVSGRYNEQFF
NA	TRBV11-2	TRBJ2-7	NA	TGTGCCAGCAGCTTAGAAAGTAAGAGCTCCTACGAGCAGTACTTC	CASSLESKSSYEQYF
few	TRBV6-6	TRBJ1-1	NA	TGTGCCAGCAGTCCTAGCCGTCGCGGGAACACTGAAGCTTTCTTT	CASSPSRRGNTEAFF
few	TRBV6-4	TRBJ1-2	NA	TGTGCCAGCAGCCCCACCGGGGGTAACTATGGCTACACCTTC	CASSPTGGNYGYTF
few	TRBV2	TRBJ2-7	TRBD2	TGTGCCAGCACCCCTAAGGGATGGGGACTAGAGTACTTC	CASTPKGWGLEYF